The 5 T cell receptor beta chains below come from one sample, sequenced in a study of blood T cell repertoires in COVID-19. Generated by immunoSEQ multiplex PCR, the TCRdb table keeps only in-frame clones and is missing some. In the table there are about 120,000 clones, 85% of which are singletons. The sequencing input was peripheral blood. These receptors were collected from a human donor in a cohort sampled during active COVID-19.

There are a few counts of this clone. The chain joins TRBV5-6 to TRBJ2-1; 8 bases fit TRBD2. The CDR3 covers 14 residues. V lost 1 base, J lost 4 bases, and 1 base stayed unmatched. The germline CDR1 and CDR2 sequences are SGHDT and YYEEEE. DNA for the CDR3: TGTGCCAGCAGCTTGACTAGCGGTTACAATGAGCAGTTCTTC. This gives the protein CASSLTSGYNEQFF.

CDR3 region: CASSPSSYEQYF. The CDR3, as DNA: TGTGCCAGCAGCCCGAGCTCCTACGAGCAGTACTTC. The V gene is TRBV11-1, the J gene TRBJ2-7; D uncertain. CDR1 and CDR2 from the germline V gene are SGHAT and FQDESV (reference sequence). The CDR3 length is 12 residues. Between the trimmed V and J ends, which lost 5 bases and 0 bases, there was a span of 5 bases.

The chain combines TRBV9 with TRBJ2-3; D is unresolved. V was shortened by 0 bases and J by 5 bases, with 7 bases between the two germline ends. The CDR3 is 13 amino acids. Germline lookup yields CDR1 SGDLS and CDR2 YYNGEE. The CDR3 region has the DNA TGTGCCAGCAGCGTAGGTGTCCAAGATACGCAGTATTTT. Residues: CASSVGVQDTQYF.

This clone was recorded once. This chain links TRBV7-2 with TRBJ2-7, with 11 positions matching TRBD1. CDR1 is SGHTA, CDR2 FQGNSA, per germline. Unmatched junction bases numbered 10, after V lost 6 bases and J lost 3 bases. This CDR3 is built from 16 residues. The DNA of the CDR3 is TGTGCCAGCAGTAGAAGCCTAGGGACAGGGGGCTACGAGCAGTACTTC. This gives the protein CASSRSLGTGGYEQYF.

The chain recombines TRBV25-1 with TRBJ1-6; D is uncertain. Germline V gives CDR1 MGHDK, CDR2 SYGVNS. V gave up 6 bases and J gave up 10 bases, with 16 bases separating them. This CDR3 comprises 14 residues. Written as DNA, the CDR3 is TGTGCCAGCAGCCGGGATATCGGGAAGTCACCCCTCCACTTT. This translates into CASSRDIGKSPLHF.